This T cell receptor beta chain is from a study of T cell responses to AZD1222 COVID-19 vaccine. The germline CDR1 and CDR2 sequences are MNHEY and SVGAGI. The ends were cut back, 6 bases at V and 2 bases at J, with 5 bases in the middle. The CDR3 is 12 residues long. Clones were sequenced by immunoSEQ multiplex PCR, and TCRdb holds only the in-frame ones, with some missing. The sample records more than 75,000 clones, under 95% being singletons. The chain carries TRBV6-5 and TRBJ1-3, with a possible D match to TRBD1 (5 bases). This sample comprised peripheral blood, obtained 28 days after the second AZD1222 dose. The origin of this receptor is an adult who received the AZD1222 COVID-19 vaccine. CDR3 DNA sequence: TGTGCCAGCAGGGACACTGGAAACACCATATATTTT. It encodes CASRDTGNTIYF.